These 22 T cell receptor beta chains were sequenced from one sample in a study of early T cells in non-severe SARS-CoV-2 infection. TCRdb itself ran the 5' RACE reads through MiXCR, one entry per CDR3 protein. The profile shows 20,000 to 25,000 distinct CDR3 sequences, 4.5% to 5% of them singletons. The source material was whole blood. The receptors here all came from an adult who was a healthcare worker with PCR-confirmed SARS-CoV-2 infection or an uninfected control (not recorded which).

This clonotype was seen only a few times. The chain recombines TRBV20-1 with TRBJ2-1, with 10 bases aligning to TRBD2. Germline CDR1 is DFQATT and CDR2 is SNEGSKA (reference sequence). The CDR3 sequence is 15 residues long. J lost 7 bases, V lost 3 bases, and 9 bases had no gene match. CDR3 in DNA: TGCAGTGCTAGGGTATCTAGCGGGGGTGGAAATGAGCAGTTCTTC. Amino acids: CSARVSSGGGNEQFF.

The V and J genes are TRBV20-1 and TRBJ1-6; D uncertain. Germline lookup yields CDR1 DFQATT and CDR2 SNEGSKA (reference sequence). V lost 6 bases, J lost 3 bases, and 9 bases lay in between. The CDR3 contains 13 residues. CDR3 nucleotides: TGCAGTGCAAGGTCCCACTATAATTCACCCCTCCACTTT. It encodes CSARSHYNSPLHF.

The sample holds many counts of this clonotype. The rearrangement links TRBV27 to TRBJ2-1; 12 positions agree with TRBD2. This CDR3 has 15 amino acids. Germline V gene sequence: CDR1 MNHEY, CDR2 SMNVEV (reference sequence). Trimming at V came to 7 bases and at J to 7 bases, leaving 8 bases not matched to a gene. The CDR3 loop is CASTLLAGGLNEQFF. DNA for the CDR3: TGTGCCAGCACCTTACTAGCGGGGGGATTAAATGAGCAGTTCTTC.

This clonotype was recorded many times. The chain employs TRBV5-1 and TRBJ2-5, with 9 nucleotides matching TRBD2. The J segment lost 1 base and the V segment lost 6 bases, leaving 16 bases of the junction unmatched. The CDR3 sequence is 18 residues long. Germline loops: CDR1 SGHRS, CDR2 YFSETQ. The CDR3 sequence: CASTAIPSGGTLQETQYF. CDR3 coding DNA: TGCGCCAGCACCGCAATACCGAGCGGGGGGACCCTCCAAGAGACCCAGTACTTC.

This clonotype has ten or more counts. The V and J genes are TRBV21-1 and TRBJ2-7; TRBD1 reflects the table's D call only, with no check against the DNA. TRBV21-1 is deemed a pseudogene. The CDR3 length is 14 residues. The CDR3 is CASHPCDRAYEQYF. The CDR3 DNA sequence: TGTGCCAGCCACCCCTGCGACAGAGCATACGAGCAGTACTTC.

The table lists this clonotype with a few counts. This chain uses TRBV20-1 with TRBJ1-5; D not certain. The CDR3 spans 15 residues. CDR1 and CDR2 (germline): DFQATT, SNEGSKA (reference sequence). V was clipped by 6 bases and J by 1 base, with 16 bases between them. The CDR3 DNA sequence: TGCAGTGCCCCTACGGAGCGACTCAGCAATCAGCCCCAGCATTTT. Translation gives CSAPTERLSNQPQHF.

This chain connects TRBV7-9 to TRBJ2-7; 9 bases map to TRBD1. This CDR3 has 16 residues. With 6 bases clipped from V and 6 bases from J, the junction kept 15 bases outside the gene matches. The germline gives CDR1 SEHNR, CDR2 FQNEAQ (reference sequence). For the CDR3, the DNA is TGTGCCAGCAGTCCCCTTCCGGGACAGGGATTGCGCGAGCAGTACTTC. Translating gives CASSPLPGQGLREQYF.

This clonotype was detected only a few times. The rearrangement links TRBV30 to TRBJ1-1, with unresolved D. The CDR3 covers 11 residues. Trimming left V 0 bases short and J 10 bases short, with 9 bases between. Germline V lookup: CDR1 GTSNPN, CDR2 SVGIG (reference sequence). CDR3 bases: TGTGCCTGGAGTGTAAGGAGTGGAGCTTTCTTT. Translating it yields CAWSVRSGAFF.

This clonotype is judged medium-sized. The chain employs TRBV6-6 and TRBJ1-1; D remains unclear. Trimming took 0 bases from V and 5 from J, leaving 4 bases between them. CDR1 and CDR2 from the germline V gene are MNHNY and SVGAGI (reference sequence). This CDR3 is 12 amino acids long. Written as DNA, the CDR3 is TGTGCCAGCAGTTACTCGAGGACTGAAGCTTTCTTT. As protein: CASSYSRTEAFF.

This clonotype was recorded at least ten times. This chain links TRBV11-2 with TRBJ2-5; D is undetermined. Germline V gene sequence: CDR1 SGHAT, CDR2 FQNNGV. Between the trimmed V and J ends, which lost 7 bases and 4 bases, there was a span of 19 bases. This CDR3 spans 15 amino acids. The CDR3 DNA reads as TGTGCCAGCACCCTGGTGACGTCGTGGGGAGAGACCCAGTACTTC. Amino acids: CASTLVTSWGETQYF.

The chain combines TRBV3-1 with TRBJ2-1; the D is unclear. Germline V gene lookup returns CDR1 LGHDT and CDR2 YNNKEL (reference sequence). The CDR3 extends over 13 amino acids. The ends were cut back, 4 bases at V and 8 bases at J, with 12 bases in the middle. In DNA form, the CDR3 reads TGTGCCAGCAGCCCCTTGGACGGAGATGAGCAGTTCTTC. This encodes CASSPLDGDEQFF.

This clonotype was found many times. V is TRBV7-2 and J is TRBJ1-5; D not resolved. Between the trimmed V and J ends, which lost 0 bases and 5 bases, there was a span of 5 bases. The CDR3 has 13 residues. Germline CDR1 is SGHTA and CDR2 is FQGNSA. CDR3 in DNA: TGTGCCAGCAGCTTAGCGCTTGATCAGCCCCAGCATTTT. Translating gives CASSLALDQPQHF.

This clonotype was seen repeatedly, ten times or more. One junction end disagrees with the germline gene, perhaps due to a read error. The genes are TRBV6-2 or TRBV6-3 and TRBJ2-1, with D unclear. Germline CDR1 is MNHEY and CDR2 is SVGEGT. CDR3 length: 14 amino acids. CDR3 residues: CASRIRISYNEQFF. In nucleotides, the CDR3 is TGTGCAAGCAGAATCCGTATCTCCTACAATGAGCAGTTCTTC.

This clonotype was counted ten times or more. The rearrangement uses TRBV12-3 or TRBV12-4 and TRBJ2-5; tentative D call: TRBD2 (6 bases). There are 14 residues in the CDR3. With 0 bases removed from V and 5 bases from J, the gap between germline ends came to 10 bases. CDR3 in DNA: TGTGCCAGCAGTTTAGCAGGGACTTTGGAGACCCAGTACTTC. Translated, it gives CASSLAGTLETQYF.

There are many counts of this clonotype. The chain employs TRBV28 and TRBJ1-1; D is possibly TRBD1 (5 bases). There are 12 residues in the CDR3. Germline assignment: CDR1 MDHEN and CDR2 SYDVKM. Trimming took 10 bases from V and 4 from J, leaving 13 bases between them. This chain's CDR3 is CAIGAPVTEAFF. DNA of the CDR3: TGTGCCATCGGGGCCCCGGTCACTGAAGCTTTCTTT.

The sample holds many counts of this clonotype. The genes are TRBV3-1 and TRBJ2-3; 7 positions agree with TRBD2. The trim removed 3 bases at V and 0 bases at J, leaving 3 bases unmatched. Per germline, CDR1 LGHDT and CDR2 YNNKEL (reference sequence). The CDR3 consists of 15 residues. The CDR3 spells CASSQRGTSTDTQYF. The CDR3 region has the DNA TGTGCCAGCAGCCAGCGGGGGACGAGCACAGATACGCAGTATTTT.

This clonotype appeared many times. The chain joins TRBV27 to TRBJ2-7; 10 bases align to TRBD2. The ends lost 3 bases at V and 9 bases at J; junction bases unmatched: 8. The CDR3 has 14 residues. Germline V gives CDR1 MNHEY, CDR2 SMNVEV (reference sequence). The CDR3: CASSFSGGIVRQYF. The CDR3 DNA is TGTGCCAGCAGTTTTAGCGGGGGGATAGTAAGGCAGTACTTC.

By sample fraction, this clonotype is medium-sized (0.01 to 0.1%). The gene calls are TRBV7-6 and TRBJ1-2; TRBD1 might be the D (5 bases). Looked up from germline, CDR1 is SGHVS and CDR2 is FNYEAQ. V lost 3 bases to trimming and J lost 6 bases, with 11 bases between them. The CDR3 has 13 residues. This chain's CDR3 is CASSFSRENGYTF. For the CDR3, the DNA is TGTGCCAGCAGCTTCTCCAGGGAAAATGGCTACACCTTC.

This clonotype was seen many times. The DNA of the CDR3 is TGCGCCAGCAGCTGGGAGGGACAGTCCTACGAGCAGTACTTC. It translates to CASSWEGQSYEQYF. This chain links TRBV5-1 with TRBJ2-7, with D perhaps being TRBD1 or TRBD2 (7 bases each). The V end was cut by 3 bases, the J end by 1 base, with 11 bases between. The germline V gene encodes CDR1 SGHRS and CDR2 YFSETQ. The length of the CDR3 is 14 residues.

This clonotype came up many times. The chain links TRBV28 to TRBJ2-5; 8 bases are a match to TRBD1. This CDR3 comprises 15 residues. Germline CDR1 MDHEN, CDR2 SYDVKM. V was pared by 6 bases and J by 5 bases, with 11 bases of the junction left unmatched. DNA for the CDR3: TGTGCCAGCAGATTTAGCAGGGGGCGCGAGGAGACCCAGTACTTC. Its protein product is CASRFSRGREETQYF.

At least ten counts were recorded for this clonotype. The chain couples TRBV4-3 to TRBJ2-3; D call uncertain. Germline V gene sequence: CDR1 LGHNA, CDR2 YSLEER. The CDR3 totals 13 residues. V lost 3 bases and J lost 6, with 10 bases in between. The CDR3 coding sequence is TGCGCCAGCAGCCAGACCCGCGGCGATACGCAGTATTTT. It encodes CASSQTRGDTQYF.

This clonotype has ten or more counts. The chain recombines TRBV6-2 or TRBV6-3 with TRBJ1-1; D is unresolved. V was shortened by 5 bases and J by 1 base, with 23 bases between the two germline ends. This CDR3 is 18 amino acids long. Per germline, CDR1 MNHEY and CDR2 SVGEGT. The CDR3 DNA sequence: TGTGCCAGCAGTACCTTCTCGGACCAGCTTCTCGGGAACACTGAAGCTTTCTTT. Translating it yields CASSTFSDQLLGNTEAFF.